This TCR beta chain derives from a study of blood T cell repertoires in COVID-19. At the level of the study: Material from acute and convalescent COVID-19 was sourced from the United States, Italy and Spain.

The V segment lost 5 bases and the J segment 4 bases; nucleotides outside the gene matches: 4. This CDR3 has 13 amino acids. Germline V gives CDR1 SGHTA, CDR2 FQGNSA. Per the original methods: How many nucleated cells were present was estimated from reference gene primer amplification. Profiling relied on immunoSEQ multiplex PCR, and the TCRdb table lists in-frame clones only, not all of them. From that table come the V and J calls and clone size; the DNA was used to work out D and trimming. The sample contains 130,000 to 150,000 clones, about 92% of which appear only once. The source of this sequence is a human donor in a cohort sampled during active COVID-19. Sequencing input: peripheral blood. The gene calls are TRBV7-2 and TRBJ1-2, with 7 bases fitting TRBD1. The CDR3 protein is CASSPRTGYGYTF. The CDR3, as DNA: TGTGCCAGCAGCCCCCGGACAGGCTATGGCTACACCTTC.